This entry lists 3 T cell receptor beta chains sequenced from one sample in a study of glioma-infiltrating T cells after dendritic cell vaccination. Repertoires were generated with immunoSEQ multiplex PCR, while TCRdb's copy carries only in-frame clones and drops some. The data hold roughly 100,000 clones, with roughly 80% observed a single time. Specimen: blood, collected before dendritic cell vaccination. The receptors were gathered from a human donor with glioblastoma.

This sequence joins TRBV4-1 and TRBJ2-5, with 11 bases fitting TRBD2. Germline values: CDR1 MGHRA, CDR2 YSYEKL. V lost 0 bases, J lost 5 bases, and 5 bases stayed unmatched. This CDR3 has 16 residues. CDR3 sequence reads: CASSQDHPSGGETQYF. The CDR3 DNA reads as TGCGCCAGCAGCCAAGATCACCCTAGCGGGGGGGAGACCCAGTACTTC.

V is TRBV5-5 and J is TRBJ1-3, with D possibly matching TRBD1 (6 bases). Deletions cut 4 bases from V and 0 bases from J, with 17 bases between. The CDR3 is 17 residues long. The V gene's germline CDR1 is SGHKS and CDR2 YYEKEE (reference sequence). For the CDR3, the DNA is TGTGCCAGCAGCCAACCCCCACAGGGCAGCTCTGGAAACACCATATATTTT. It is translated as CASSQPPQGSSGNTIYF.

Points on this clone: Other DNA sequences in the sample encode the same CDR3. This chain connects TRBV7-2 to TRBJ2-2, with D perhaps TRBD1 (7 bases). The germline V gene has CDR1 SGHTA and CDR2 FQGNSA. Trimming stripped 5 bases from V and 6 bases from J, with 13 bases between. The CDR3 extends over 14 amino acids. CDR3 in DNA: TGTGCCAGCAGCGGGCAGGGGGACTCCGGGGAGCTGTTTTTT. It yields the protein CASSGQGDSGELFF.